The clone carrying this T cell receptor (beta chain) was counted at least ten times. TCRdb reprocessed the reads via MiXCR and lists one record per CDR3 protein. The sample has 250,000 or so distinct CDR3 sequences; about 30% are singletons. The data were taken from a study of kidney transplant recipient with SARS-CoV-2 infection. This CDR3 has 17 amino acids. V lost 4 bases and J 4 bases, leaving 22 bases between the germline ends. Germline CDR1 MNHGY, CDR2 SVAAGI. This clonotype was obtained from a male patient aged 30 to 40 who had COVID-19 and was a kidney transplant recipient. The graft donor may be the source of some T cells. This specimen consisted of a blood sample, obtained at baseline and on roughly day 110 from a kidney transplant recipient. The chain employs TRBV6-9 and TRBJ1-2; D not resolved. The CDR3 DNA is TGTGCCAGCAGTTTAACAGTGCCTTACGGAAAGACCTATGGCTACACCTTC. Translation gives CASSLTVPYGKTYGYTF.